Described below is a single TCR beta chain sequence and its context. Its antigen is not yet known. The sample holds no much larger clone one base away, and base qualities are not on file. The immunoSEQ Assay was used to sequence TCRbeta CDR3 regions. After extraction, genomic DNA underwent amplification by bias-controlled multiplex PCR, followed by high-throughput sequencing. The study's own analysis went as follows. To quantify the absolute abundance of each unique TCRbeta CDR3 region, sequences were collapsed and filtered. T cell fraction was estimated by normalization of TCRbeta template counts to usable DNA, with usable DNA being measured through amplification of reference genes present in all nucleated cells. Repertoire TCRs were annotated as SARS-CoV-2-specific when V gene, CDR3 amino acid sequence and J gene were exactly matched to a known reactive TCR set. The reference SARS-CoV-2 TCR set was derived from MIRA and filtered for enrichment in COVID-19-positive ImmuneCODE repertoires, a step that removed public or cross-reactive TCRs. Based on the MIRA antigens, annotated TCRs were further analysed at the level of specific ORF or position within ORF. Breadth was defined as the number of annotated unique rearrangements divided by the total number of unique productive rearrangements, and depth was defined as the summed frequency of the annotated unique rearrangements. TCR breadth was compared between groups using two-sided Wilcoxon rank-sum tests. TCRdb retrieved this table from immuneACCESS and kept in-frame rearrangements only. Not all clones are present; in checked studies, unresolved V genes account for under half, and no reason is known for the remainder. Clone size and V and J calls were adopted from that table, with D and trimming inferred from the DNA. The sample has 450,000 to 550,000 clones on record, 89% of them singletons. In total, the top ten clones hold over 2.5% of the sample.

These data belong to a study of Ad26.COV2.S vaccination and SARS-CoV-2 variants (dated by TCRdb to the early 2020s). With regard to the full study: Donors in the vaccine arm were drawn from COV1001, a phase I-IIa trial of Ad26.COV2.S in healthy adults that was multicentre, randomized, double-blind and placebo-controlled. Investigators did not know the trial group allocation while performing experiments and assessing outcomes. Ad26.COV2.S was given intramuscularly at 5x10^10 or 1x10^11 viral particles, as a single shot or as two shots 56 days apart. Participants in the trial were split at random into five groups of five each, receiving low-dose or high-dose Ad26.COV2.S once or twice, or else placebo on both occasions. TCRbeta repertoire sequencing was used to assess the specificity and breadth of SARS-CoV-2-reactive T cell receptors after Ad26.COV2.S vaccination. The TCR-sequenced set comprised around 30 samples: approximately 19 Ad26.COV2.S vaccine recipients, 5 placebo recipients and 8 SARS-CoV-2 convalescent individuals. Findings and caveats that apply to the study as a whole: Compared with placebo recipients, Ad26.COV2.S recipients showed higher spike-specific TCR breadth (P = 0.0014). The study was not powered for comparison of responses between vaccine doses or regimens. Substantial breadth of spike-specific CD8+ and CD4+ T cell responses was reported after vaccination. According to the authors, total T cell responses may have been underestimated by the TCR breadth and depth analyses. Non-spike TCR breadth was comparable between vaccine and placebo recipients, consistent with the vaccine containing only spike.

The treatment or condition label on this specimen signifies: around 19 received Ad26.COV2.S at low or high dose, single or two shots; about five received placebo; per-sample allocation not given. For vaccine and placebo recipients, the sequenced repertoires came from samples collected on day 63 after the first injection. Between 29 July and 7 August 2020, Cohort 1b enrolled about two dozen adults aged 18-55 years at one site in Boston, USA. As a vaccine, Ad26.COV2.S was a replication-incompetent adenovirus type 26 vector that expressed a prefusion-stabilized SARS-CoV-2 spike protein derived from the original Wuhan strain. This TCR was sampled from a person between 18 and 65 years old who received the Ad26.COV2.S COVID-19 vaccine or a placebo. This specimen consisted of peripheral blood, obtained in a trial of Ad26.COV2.S vaccine versus placebo.

The CDR3 reads as follows: CASSQDLPRAETQYF. The bases read TGTGCCAGCAGCCAAGATCTCCCACGAGCGGAGACCCAGTACTTC. This receptor chain uses TRBV14 and TRBJ2-5; confidence is insufficient to name the D gene. Based on the germline V gene, the CDR1 and CDR2 sequences are SGHDN and FVKESK. V is reduced by 0 bases and J by 5 bases, leaving a spacing of 13 bases between them. The CDR3 covers 15 residues, taking in both the cysteine and the phenylalanine. The DNA shown is the 45-base CDR3, in frame from base 1.